This TCR beta chain was sequenced in a study of blood T cells in healthy people across ages. Study-wide points: Because donor CMV status was unknown, expanded clonotype changes were possibly confounded.

The CDR3 sequence is 13 residues long. CDR1 and CDR2 (germline): MNHEY, SMNVEV (reference sequence). Trimming removed 8 bases at V and 0 bases at J, with 9 bases between. The table lists this clonotype with a few counts. Its antigen is unidentified. With a J-beta primer mix and a sample-barcoded 5' primer, a second PCR ran about 6 to 11 cycles. MiXCR was run by TCRdb on the 5' RACE reads, yielding one entry per CDR3 protein. The data show about 620,000 distinct CDR3 sequences, with 20% to 25% seen just once and approximately 3.6% held by the top ten. The chain uses TRBV27 and TRBJ2-3, with TRBD2 as a possible D gene (5 bases). Sequenced material: blood. This receptor was obtained from a man between 70 and 80 years old in good health. DNA for the CDR3: TGTGCCAGCCAGCGGAGTAGCACAGATACGCAGTATTTT. Protein: CASQRSSTDTQYF.